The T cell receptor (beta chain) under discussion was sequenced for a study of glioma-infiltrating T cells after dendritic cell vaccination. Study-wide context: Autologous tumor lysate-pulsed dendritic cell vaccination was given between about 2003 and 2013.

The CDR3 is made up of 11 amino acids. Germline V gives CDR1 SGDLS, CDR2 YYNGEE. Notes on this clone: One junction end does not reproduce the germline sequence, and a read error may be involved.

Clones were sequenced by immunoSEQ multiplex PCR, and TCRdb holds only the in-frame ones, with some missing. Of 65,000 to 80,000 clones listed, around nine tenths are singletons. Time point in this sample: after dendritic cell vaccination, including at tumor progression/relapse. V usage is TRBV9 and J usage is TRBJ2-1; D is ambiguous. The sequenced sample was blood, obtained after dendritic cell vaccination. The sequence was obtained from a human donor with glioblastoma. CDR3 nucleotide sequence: TGTCCCCATGAGGCTTACAATGAGCAGCTCTTC. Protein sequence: CPHEAYNEQLF.